The source of this T cell receptor beta chain is a study of cytomegalovirus exposure and HLA in healthy donors. Study-wide findings and caveats: Highly shared variants forming one cluster were likely a sequencing artifact. Researchers reported in a later analysis that a missense DCLRE1C variant was tied to TCR beta V- and J-gene trimming. Apart from CMV serostatus, no immune exposure information was available.

As for this clone: Its antigen remains unknown.

The study ran its PCR with 60 Vbeta and 13 Jbeta primers. Sequencing was performed with immunoSEQ multiplex PCR; in TCRdb, only in-frame clones are kept and a portion is missing. The table shows over 110,000 clones, with about four fifths occurring only once. The V gene's germline CDR1 is MNHEY and CDR2 SVGAGI. The V and J ends lost 7 bases and 4 bases, in that order; junction bases with no gene match: 4. This CDR3 has 13 residues. V usage is TRBV6-5 and J usage is TRBJ2-1; 7 nucleotides match TRBD2. Sequenced material: PBMCs. This TCR was recovered from a male donor in good health and CMV-seronegative. In DNA, the CDR3 is TGTGCCAGCACCTCGCGGGAGTACAATGAGCAGTTCTTC. It encodes CASTSREYNEQFF.